The clone carrying this T cell receptor (beta chain) was picked up a small number of times. Its antigen is not identified. This sample was included in a study of T cells after yellow fever vaccination. In TCRdb, the 5' RACE reads were re-called with MiXCR into one record per CDR3 protein. The sample records about 340,000 distinct CDR3 sequences, about 4% being singletons. Study results and limitations: Compared with primary, the secondary response was weaker and peaked at day 5, not 15.

The CDR3 runs 14 residues. The V and J ends lost 3 bases and 0 bases respectively, with 8 bases between them. The germline V gene encodes CDR1 MNHEY and CDR2 SMNVEV (reference sequence). The gene calls are TRBV27 and TRBJ1-1, with unresolved D. This specimen was PBMCs, taken 5 days after the yellow fever booster vaccination. The sequence was collected from a man younger than 35 who received the YFV17D yellow fever vaccine. DNA for the CDR3: TGTGCCAGCAGTTTCACCCATATGAACACTGAAGCTTTCTTT. Protein product: CASSFTHMNTEAFF.